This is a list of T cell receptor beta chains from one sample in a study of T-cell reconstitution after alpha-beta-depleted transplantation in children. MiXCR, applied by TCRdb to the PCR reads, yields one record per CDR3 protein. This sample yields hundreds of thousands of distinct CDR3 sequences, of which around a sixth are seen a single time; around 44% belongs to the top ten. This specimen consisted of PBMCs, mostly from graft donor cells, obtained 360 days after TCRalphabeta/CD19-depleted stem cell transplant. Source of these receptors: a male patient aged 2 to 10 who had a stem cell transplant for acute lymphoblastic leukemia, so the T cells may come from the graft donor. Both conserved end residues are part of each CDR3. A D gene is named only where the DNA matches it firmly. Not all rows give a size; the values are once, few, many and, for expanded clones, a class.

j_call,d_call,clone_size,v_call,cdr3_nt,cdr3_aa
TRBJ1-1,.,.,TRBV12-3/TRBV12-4,TGTGCCAGCAGTCAATCTCCTAGAGCTTTCTTT,CASSQSPRAFF
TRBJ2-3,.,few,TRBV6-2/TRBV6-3,TGTGCCAGCAGGTACCCACGGGGGTCAGGCGCCGACCAGGGTACGCAGTATTTT,CASRYPRGSGADQGTQYF
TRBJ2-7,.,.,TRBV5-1,TGCGCCTGCGTCCGGGACAACTCCTACGAGCAGTACTTC,CACVRDNSYEQYF
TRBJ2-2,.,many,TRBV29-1,TGCAGCGTTGTTGGGAACACCGGGGAGCTGTTTTTT,CSVVGNTGELFF
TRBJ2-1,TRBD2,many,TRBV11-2,TGTGCCAGCAGCTTAGGTCTCCGGGGGGGCCGGACGAGCAATGAGCAGTTCTTC,CASSLGLRGGRTSNEQFF
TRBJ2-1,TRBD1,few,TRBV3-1,TGTGCCAGCAGCCGATCGACAGGGGAACAGTTCTTC,CASSRSTGEQFF
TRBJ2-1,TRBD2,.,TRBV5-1,TGCGCCAGCAGCTTGGGGACTAGCGGGGGGGCTAGGAGCTCCTACAATGAGCAGTTCTTC,CASSLGTSGGARSSYNEQFF
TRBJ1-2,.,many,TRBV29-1,TGCAGCGTATCAGGGTTATATGGCTACACCTTC,CSVSGLYGYTF
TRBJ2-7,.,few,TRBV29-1,TGCAGCGTTGAAGTCCGACCCTACGAGCAGTACTTC,CSVEVRPYEQYF
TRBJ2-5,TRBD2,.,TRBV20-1,TGCAGTGCTAGACGCCTGAGCGGGGGGAAAGAGACCCAGTACTTC,CSARRLSGGKETQYF
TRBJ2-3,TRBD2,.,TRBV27,TGTGCCAGCAGGCGGGCTAGCGGAAGCACAGATACGCAGTATTTT,CASRRASGSTDTQYF
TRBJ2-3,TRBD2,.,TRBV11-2,TGTGCCAGCAGCCCTGCGCGGGGGGCAGATACGCAGTATTTT,CASSPARGADTQYF
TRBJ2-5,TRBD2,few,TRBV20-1,TGCAGTGCTAGCCTAAGCGGGGGGATCCAAGAGACCCAGTACTTC,CSASLSGGIQETQYF
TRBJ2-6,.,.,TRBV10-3,TGTGCCATCAGTGATTGGTTCAGCTATAGACCGTCTGGGGCCAACGTCCTGACTTTC,CAISDWFSYRPSGANVLTF
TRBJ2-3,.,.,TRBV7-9,TGTGCCAGCAGCAGAAGAGAGACAGATACGCAGTATTTT,CASSRRETDTQYF
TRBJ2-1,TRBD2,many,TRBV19,TGTGCCAGTAGTAGGGTAGCGGGGGTCAATGAGCAGTTCTTC,CASSRVAGVNEQFF
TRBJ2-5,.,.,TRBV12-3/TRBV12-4,TGTGCCAGCAGCACACCACCCGGGACCGACCAAGAGACCCAGTACTTC,CASSTPPGTDQETQYF
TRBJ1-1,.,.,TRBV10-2,TGCGCCATTTCGTCGGCAGACCCAAGTGGGAACACTGAAGCTTTCTTT,CAISSADPSGNTEAFF
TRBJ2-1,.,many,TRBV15,TGTGCCACCAGCAGAGATTTGGGGCGATACAATGAGCAGTTCTTC,CATSRDLGRYNEQFF
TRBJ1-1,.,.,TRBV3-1,TGTGCCAGCAGCAAGGAGACGGACACTGAAGCTTTCTTT,CASSKETDTEAFF
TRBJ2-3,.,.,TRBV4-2,TGTGCCAGCAGCCAAGTAGAGGGGGGCGGCACAGATACGCAGTATTTT,CASSQVEGGGTDTQYF
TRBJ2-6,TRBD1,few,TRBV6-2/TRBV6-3,TGTGCCAGCAGCCACTCGACAGGGACCTCTGGGGCCAACGTCCTGACTTTC,CASSHSTGTSGANVLTF
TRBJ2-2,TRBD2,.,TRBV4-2,TGTGCCAGCAGCCAAGAAGGGCGGACTAGCGGGGGACCGAACACCGGGGAGCTGTTTTTT,CASSQEGRTSGGPNTGELFF
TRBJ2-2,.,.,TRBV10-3,TGTGCCATCAGTGTCCTCGACAGGAAAGGGTCGAACACCGGGGAGCTGTTTTTT,CAISVLDRKGSNTGELFF
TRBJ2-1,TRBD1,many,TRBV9,TGTGCCAGCAGCTTGGGGACAGGGTTTACCAATGAGCAGTTCTTC,CASSLGTGFTNEQFF
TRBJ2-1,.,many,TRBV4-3,TGCGCCAGCAGCCAAGAAGAACATGAGCAGTTCTTC,CASSQEEHEQFF
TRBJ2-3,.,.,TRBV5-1,TGCGCCAGCAGCTTAATAGGATTCACAGATACGCAGTATTTT,CASSLIGFTDTQYF
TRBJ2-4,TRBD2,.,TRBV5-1,TGCGCCAGCAGCTTGGAATGGGGCGGGGGCAAAAACATTCAGTACTTC,CASSLEWGGGKNIQYF
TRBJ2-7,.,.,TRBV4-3,TGCGCCAGCAGATATAGCCACGACCAGTACGAGCAGTACTTC,CASRYSHDQYEQYF
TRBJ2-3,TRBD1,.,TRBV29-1,TGCAGCGGCAAACAGGGGGCGCGTGATACGCAGTATTTT,CSGKQGARDTQYF
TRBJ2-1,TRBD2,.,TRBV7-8,TGTGCCAGCAGCTTAGTAGGTTGGCGGGGGTCCTACAATGAGCAGTTCTTC,CASSLVGWRGSYNEQFF
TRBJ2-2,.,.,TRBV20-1,TGCAGTGCTAGAGATACTTCCGTCACCGGGGAGCTGTTTTTT,CSARDTSVTGELFF
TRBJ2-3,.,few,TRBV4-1,TGCGCCAGCAGCCACGCCGGGACAATTCTCACAGATACGCAGTATTTT,CASSHAGTILTDTQYF
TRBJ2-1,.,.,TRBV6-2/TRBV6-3,TGTGCCAGCAGTACTGTATTTGAGCAGTCCTTC,CASSTVFEQSF
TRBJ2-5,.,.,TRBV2,TGTGCCAGCCTTAGACTGCGGGAGACCCAGTACTTC,CASLRLRETQYF
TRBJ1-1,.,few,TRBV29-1,TGCAGCGTTCCCGGGGGGAGGGACACTGAAGCTTTCTTT,CSVPGGRDTEAFF
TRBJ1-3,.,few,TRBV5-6,TGTGCCAGCAGCTTGGGGCTTCCAGGGACCGGAAACACCATATATTTT,CASSLGLPGTGNTIYF
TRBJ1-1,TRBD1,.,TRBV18,TGTGCCAGCTCACCACCATTCCGGACAGGGCTGCACACTGAAGCTTTCTTT,CASSPPFRTGLHTEAFF
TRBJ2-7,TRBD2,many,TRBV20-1,TGCAGTGCTAGAGATTCGGGGGGGGCATCCTACGAGCAGTACTTC,CSARDSGGASYEQYF
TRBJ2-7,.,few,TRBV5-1,TGCGCCAGCAGCCCCCGTTACCAGACCTACGAGCAGTACTTC,CASSPRYQTYEQYF
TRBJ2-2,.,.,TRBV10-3,TGTGCCGTCGACGGGGGTTACACCGGGGAGCTGTTTTTT,CAVDGGYTGELFF
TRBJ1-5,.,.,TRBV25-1,TGTGCCAGCAGTGAATTTTCCTACAATCAGCCCCAGCATTTT,CASSEFSYNQPQHF
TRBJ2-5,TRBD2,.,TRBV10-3,TGTGCCATCAGCCTACTAGCGGGGGCCCAAGAGACCCAGTACTTC,CAISLLAGAQETQYF
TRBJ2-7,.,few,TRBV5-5,TGTGCCAGCAGCTTGCTCACGGGATTATCCTACGAGCAGTACTTC,CASSLLTGLSYEQYF
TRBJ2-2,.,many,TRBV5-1,TGCGCCAGCAGCAGAGATGGGGAGGCACCGTCAGGGGAGCTGTTTTTT,CASSRDGEAPSGELFF
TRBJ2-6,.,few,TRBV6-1,TGTGCCACTACGAGGGTATCTGGGGCCAACGTCCTGACTTTC,CATTRVSGANVLTF
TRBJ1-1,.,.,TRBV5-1,TGCGCCAGCAGCCCCCAAGGGGAGATGGGCACTGAAGCTTTCTTT,CASSPQGEMGTEAFF